The 29 T cell receptor beta chains reported below all come from one sample, sequenced in a study of Tregs in tolerant kidney transplant recipients. Their recognized antigens are unknown. The assay was immunoSEQ multiplex PCR, and TCRdb's table has in-frame clones only and misses some. The sample has about 19,000 clones; around 71% are singletons. The material sequenced was Tregs from blood cultured with allogeneic cells. These receptors were taken from a human donor in good health.

This sequence joins TRBV6-6 and TRBJ2-5; 12 bases fit TRBD2. The germline V gene has CDR1 MNHNY and CDR2 SVGAGI (reference sequence). J was trimmed by 4 bases and V by 6 bases; bases with no gene match: 6. This CDR3 region has 15 residues. The chain's CDR3 is CASRLAGGLGETQYF. CDR3 nucleotide sequence: TGTGCCAGCAGACTAGCGGGGGGCCTCGGAGAGACCCAGTACTTC.

This clone was detected only a few times. The genes are TRBV5-1 and TRBJ2-7; D remains ambiguous. CDR3 length: 16 amino acids. Germline V gene data show CDR1 as SGHRS and CDR2 as YFSETQ. Trimming took off 2 bases at V and 2 bases at J, with 17 bases between the two ends. The CDR3 spells CASSFTPGQPAYEQYF. The CDR3 nucleotides read TGCGCCAGCAGCTTTACCCCCGGGCAGCCCGCCTACGAGCAGTACTTC.

J is TRBJ1-5 and V is TRBV7-2; 9 bases align to TRBD1. Trimming removed 4 bases from V and 7 bases from J; junction bases left unmatched: 5. CDR3 length: 14 amino acids. CDR1 SGHTA and CDR2 FQGNSA come from the germline V gene. CDR3 in DNA: TGTGCCAGCAGCTGGGGACAGGGAGGCCAGCCCCAGCATTTT. Residues: CASSWGQGGQPQHF.

The V call is TRBV7-9, the J call TRBJ2-4, with D possibly being TRBD1 (6 bases). The V gene's germline CDR1 is SEHNR and CDR2 FQNEAQ (reference sequence). The CDR3 runs 18 residues. V shed 1 base and J shed 2 bases, with 18 bases lying between them. Written as DNA, the CDR3 is TGTGCCAGCAGCTTAGTCTATGTACAGGGTGCGACCAAAAACATTCAGTACTTC. Amino acid sequence: CASSLVYVQGATKNIQYF.

The chain uses TRBV30 and TRBJ1-2; D uncertain. The V end was cut by 2 bases, the J end by 8 bases, with 12 bases between. Germline V CDR1 and CDR2: GTSNPN, SVGIG (reference sequence). CDR3 length: 12 residues. CDR3 sequence reads: CAWSLARLGYTF. CDR3 DNA: TGTGCCTGGAGTTTGGCAAGACTAGGCTACACCTTC.

This sequence joins TRBV19 and TRBJ1-2, with 9 bases identical to TRBD1. Trimming cost V 5 bases and J 4 bases; bases outside gene matches: 5. The germline V gene has CDR1 LNHDA and CDR2 SQIVND (reference sequence). This CDR3 comprises 14 residues. CDR3 in amino acids: CASSLSTGGYGYTF. In nucleotides, the CDR3 is TGTGCCAGTAGTCTATCGACAGGGGGCTATGGCTACACCTTC.

The chain uses TRBV2 and TRBJ1-6, with 10 positions matching TRBD1. This CDR3 spans 16 amino acids. J lost 6 bases, V lost 8 bases, and 10 bases had no gene match. Germline V lookup: CDR1 SNHLY, CDR2 FYNNEI. CDR3 sequence (DNA): TGTGCCAGCGGCCGGGACAGGGGCCGGGGTAATTCACCCCTCCACTTT. Amino acid sequence: CASGRDRGRGNSPLHF.

This rearrangement joins TRBV5-1 to TRBJ1-1; D call uncertain. Trimming removed 0 bases from V and 4 bases from J, with 10 bases in between. There are 14 residues in the CDR3. Germline V gene data show CDR1 as SGHRS and CDR2 as YFSETQ. This chain's CDR3 is CASSLERAATEAFF. The CDR3 bases are TGCGCCAGCAGCTTGGAAAGGGCCGCCACTGAAGCTTTCTTT.

The chain carries TRBV5-1 and TRBJ2-5; D possibly uses TRBD1 or TRBD2 (5 bases each). V was trimmed by 0 bases and J by 5 bases, leaving 20 bases between them. CDR1 and CDR2 from the germline V gene are SGHRS and YFSETQ. CDR3 length: 17 amino acids. The CDR3 protein is CASSLERSMGEGETQYF. The CDR3 DNA is TGCGCCAGCAGCTTGGAGCGTAGTATGGGGGAAGGGGAGACCCAGTACTTC.

This clone was recorded only once. This sequence joins TRBV5-1 and TRBJ2-2; D uncertain. CDR1 SGHRS and CDR2 YFSETQ come from the germline V gene. The germline V and J ends were trimmed by 1 base and 2 bases, with 9 bases remaining between them. The CDR3 loop spans 15 amino acids. The CDR3 loop is CASSLLGKNTGELFF. The CDR3 nucleotides are TGCGCCAGCAGCTTGCTGGGAAAAAACACCGGGGAGCTGTTTTTT.

The chain carries TRBV6-1 and TRBJ2-4; unclear D gene. Germline CDR1 is MNHNS and CDR2 is SASEGT. The CDR3 loop spans 13 amino acids. The V and J ends lost 4 bases and 0 bases respectively, with 4 bases between them. This CDR3 reads CASSGTAKNIQYF. CDR3 coding DNA: TGTGCCAGCAGTGGGACAGCCAAAAACATTCAGTACTTC.

The J gene is TRBJ1-2, the V gene TRBV5-4; 12 nucleotides match TRBD1. The CDR3 totals 16 residues. In germline, CDR1 is SGHNT, CDR2 YYREEE (reference sequence). V shed 0 bases and J 4 bases; nucleotides not matched to a gene: 4. The CDR3 DNA is TGTGCCAGCAGCTTGGTCGGGACAGGGGGCGTCTATGGCTACACCTTC. This translates into CASSLVGTGGVYGYTF.

This clone occurred once. The chain uses TRBV28 and TRBJ1-5; maybe TRBD1 (6 bases). The CDR3 is made up of 15 amino acids. The germline gives CDR1 MDHEN, CDR2 SYDVKM. V dropped 6 bases and J dropped 1 base, with 13 bases sitting between them. CDR3 amino acids: CASRKQGRSNQPQHF. The CDR3 region has the DNA TGTGCCAGCAGAAAACAGGGCCGGAGCAATCAGCCCCAGCATTTT.

The chain recombines TRBV6-6 with TRBJ2-7, with D tentatively TRBD1 (6 bases). CDR3 size: 15 residues. V was shortened by 4 bases and J by 1 base, with 14 bases between the two germline ends. Germline V CDR1 and CDR2: MNHNY, SVGAGI (reference sequence). The CDR3 protein is CASSFPTQGSYEQYF. The CDR3 coding sequence is TGTGCCAGCAGTTTCCCTACACAGGGTTCCTACGAGCAGTACTTC.

This clone was seen a handful of times. This chain joins TRBV6-5 and TRBJ2-5, with TRBD2 identical over 7 bases. The CDR3 runs to 15 residues. Germline assignment: CDR1 MNHEY and CDR2 SVGAGI. V lost 1 base, J lost 4 bases, and 6 bases stayed unmatched. CDR3 sequence (DNA): TGTGCCAGCAGTTACTTACCCGGGACTACAGAGACCCAGTACTTC. Translating gives CASSYLPGTTETQYF.

A single count supports this clone. This chain joins TRBV30 and TRBJ2-1; TRBD2 aligns across 12 bases. The CDR3 is 13 residues long. Germline assignment: CDR1 GTSNPN and CDR2 SVGIG (reference sequence). Trimming cost V 4 bases and J 9 bases; bases outside gene matches: 4. The CDR3 nucleotides read TGTGCCTGGAATCTAGCGGGAGGGCCTGAGCAGTTCTTC. This translates into CAWNLAGGPEQFF.

The chain couples TRBV7-9 to TRBJ1-3; D not resolved. In germline, CDR1 is SEHNR, CDR2 FQNEAQ (reference sequence). Trimming cost V 0 bases and J 2 bases, with 14 bases left between them. This CDR3 is built from 17 residues. The CDR3 nucleotides read TGTGCCAGCAGCTTAGCTTACTCACGAGGAGCTGGAAACACCATATATTTT. Translation: CASSLAYSRGAGNTIYF.

The V call is TRBV5-1, the J call TRBJ1-4, with D maybe TRBD1 (5 bases). The CDR3 has 15 amino acids. CDR1 is SGHRS, CDR2 YFSETQ, per germline. Trimming stripped 0 bases from V and 8 bases from J, with 14 bases between. The CDR3 nucleotides are TGCGCCAGCAGCTTGGTTGGGACGGGTCGAGAAAAACTGTTTTTT. Its protein is CASSLVGTGREKLFF.

This chain joins TRBV7-9 and TRBJ2-1; D gene uncertain. Germline values: CDR1 SEHNR, CDR2 FQNEAQ (reference sequence). The ends were cut back, 0 bases at V and 0 bases at J, with 15 bases in the middle. This CDR3 contains 18 residues. The CDR3 here is CASSLAFVGPSSYNEQFF. CDR3 nucleotide sequence: TGTGCCAGCAGCTTAGCTTTCGTAGGACCGAGCTCCTACAATGAGCAGTTCTTC. Using reference TRBV7-9 and TRBJ2-1 for the parts outside the CDR3, the full variable domain is DTGVSQNPRHKITKRGQNVTFRCDPISEHNRLYWYRQTLGQGPEFLTYFQNEAQLEKSRLLSDRFSAERPKGSFSTLEIQRTEQGDSAMYLCASSLAFVGPSSYNEQFFGPGTRLTVL.

The chain joins TRBV27 to TRBJ2-7, with 12 bases lining up with TRBD2. V lost 6 bases and J lost 2; bases outside the gene matches: 5. This CDR3 comprises 15 residues. Germline V gene lookup returns CDR1 MNHEY and CDR2 SMNVEV (reference sequence). In DNA, the CDR3 is TGTGCCAGCAGATCATGGACTAGCGGGGCCTACGAGCAGTACTTC. This encodes CASRSWTSGAYEQYF.

As DNA, the CDR3 is TGTGCCAGCAAGTACTACTACGAGCAGTACTTC. This translates into CASKYYYEQYF. This chain connects TRBV2 to TRBJ2-7, with D unclear. Germline loops: CDR1 SNHLY, CDR2 FYNNEI. The CDR3 spans 11 residues. V was trimmed by 7 bases and J by 3 bases, leaving 7 bases between them.

This clone was counted between two and nine times. V is TRBV4-2 and J is TRBJ2-7, with D hard to call. The CDR3 consists of 16 residues. The V gene's germline CDR1 is LGHNA and CDR2 YNFKEQ. V was clipped by 0 bases and J by 2 bases, with 14 bases between them. The CDR3 region is CASSQEGLIAAYEQYF. The CDR3 DNA reads TGTGCCAGCAGCCAAGAGGGGTTAATAGCCGCCTACGAGCAGTACTTC.

This chain connects TRBV6-6 to TRBJ1-1; D is undetermined. The ends were cut back, 2 bases at V and 10 bases at J, with 14 bases in the middle. The CDR3 has 13 residues. The germline CDR1 and CDR2 sequences are MNHNY and SVGAGI (reference sequence). The CDR3 region has the DNA TGTGCCAGCAGTTACCTTCCCACGACCGGAGCTTTCTTT. Its protein product is CASSYLPTTGAFF.

V gene TRBV11-2 combines with J gene TRBJ2-5, with unresolved D. The CDR3 has 16 residues. Between the trimmed V and J ends, which lost 6 bases and 7 bases, there was a span of 24 bases. Germline V lookup: CDR1 SGHAT, CDR2 FQNNGV. CDR3 sequence reads: CASSFRVGAQERTQYF. CDR3 DNA sequence: TGTGCCAGCAGTTTTAGGGTCGGAGCCCAAGAGCGGACCCAGTACTTC.

The chain carries TRBV30 and TRBJ1-6; D remains ambiguous. Germline CDR1 reads GTSNPN; CDR2 reads SVGIG (reference sequence). V was trimmed by 0 bases and J by 8 bases, leaving 11 bases between them. The length of the CDR3 is 14 residues. CDR3: CAWSVGGPYSPLHF. The CDR3 bases are TGTGCCTGGAGTGTAGGAGGCCCATATTCACCCCTCCACTTT.

V is TRBV16 and J is TRBJ1-1; TRBD1 is a possible D gene (6 bases). CDR3 size: 14 residues. The ends were cut back, 1 base at V and 5 bases at J, with 11 bases in the middle. Germline V gene data show CDR1 as KGHSY and CDR2 as FQNENV. CDR3 in DNA: TGTGCCAGCAGCCAATTCGGAGGGGGAACTGAAGCTTTCTTT. Translated: CASSQFGGGTEAFF.

J is TRBJ2-7 and V is TRBV2; tentatively, D is TRBD2 (6 bases). This CDR3 spans 15 amino acids. The V gene's germline CDR1 is SNHLY and CDR2 FYNNEI. The V gene lost 5 bases and the J gene lost 0 bases, with 14 bases spanning the gap. CDR3 sequence: CASSMYGGSSYEQYF. CDR3 DNA sequence: TGTGCCAGCAGTATGTACGGGGGTAGCTCCTACGAGCAGTACTTC.

The CDR3 is CASSITGYGEQYF. As DNA, the CDR3 is TGTGCCAGCAGCATTACAGGGTATGGCGAGCAGTACTTC. This chain joins TRBV11-1 and TRBJ2-7, with D perhaps matching TRBD1 (6 bases). The CDR3 loop spans 13 amino acids. Germline lookup yields CDR1 SGHAT and CDR2 FQDESV (reference sequence). Between the trimmed V and J ends, which lost 5 bases and 6 bases, there was a span of 14 bases.

The sample holds a few counts of this clone. The chain has TRBV11-2 and TRBJ2-3; 8 bases are a match to TRBD1. The ends lost 8 bases at V and 9 bases at J; junction bases unmatched: 13. There are 14 residues in the CDR3. The V gene's germline CDR1 is SGHAT and CDR2 FQNNGV. CDR3: CASSPSRGQWTQYF. DNA for the CDR3: TGTGCCAGCTCCCCTAGCAGGGGGCAGTGGACGCAGTATTTT. The full variable domain, in which reference TRBV11-2 and TRBJ2-3 provide the parts outside the CDR3, is EAGVAQSPRYKIIEKRQSVAFWCNPISGHATLYWYQQILGQGPKLLIQFQNNGVVDDSQLPKDRFSAERLKGVDSTLKIQPAKLEDSAVYLCASSPSRGQWTQYFGPGTRLTVL.